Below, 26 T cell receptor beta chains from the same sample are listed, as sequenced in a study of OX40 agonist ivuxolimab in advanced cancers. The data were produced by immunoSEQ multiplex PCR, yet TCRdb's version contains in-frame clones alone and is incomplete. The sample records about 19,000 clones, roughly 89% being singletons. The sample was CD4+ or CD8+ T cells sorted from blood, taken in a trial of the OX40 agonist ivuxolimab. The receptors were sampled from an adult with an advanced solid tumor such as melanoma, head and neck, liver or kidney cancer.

CDR3 residues: CASTLEGETQYF. The DNA of the CDR3 is TGTGCCAGCACCTTAGAGGGGGAGACCCAGTACTTC. The chain recombines TRBV6-6 with TRBJ2-5; D is possibly TRBD1 or TRBD2 (5 bases each). CDR3 size: 12 residues. V shed 7 bases and J shed 5 bases, with 11 bases lying between them. Germline V lookup: CDR1 MNHNY, CDR2 SVGAGI (reference sequence).

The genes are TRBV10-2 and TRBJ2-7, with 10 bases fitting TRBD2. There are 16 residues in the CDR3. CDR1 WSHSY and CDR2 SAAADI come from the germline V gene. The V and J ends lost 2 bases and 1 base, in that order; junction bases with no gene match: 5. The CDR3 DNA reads TGCGCCAGCAGTGAGACTAGCGGGACAGTATCCTACGAGCAGTACTTC. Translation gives CASSETSGTVSYEQYF.

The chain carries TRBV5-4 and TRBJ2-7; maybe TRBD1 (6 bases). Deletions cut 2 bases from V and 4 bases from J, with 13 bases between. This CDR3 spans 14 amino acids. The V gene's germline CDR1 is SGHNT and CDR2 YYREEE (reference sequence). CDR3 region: CASSFWGRWYEQYF. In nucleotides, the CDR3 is TGTGCCAGCAGCTTCTGGGGGCGGTGGTACGAGCAGTACTTC.

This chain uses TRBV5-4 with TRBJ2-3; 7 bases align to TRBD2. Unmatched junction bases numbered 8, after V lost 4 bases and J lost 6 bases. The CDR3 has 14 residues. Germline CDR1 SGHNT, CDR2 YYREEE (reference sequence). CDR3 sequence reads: CASSRQTSRDTQYF. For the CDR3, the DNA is TGTGCCAGCAGCCGCCAGACTAGCCGCGATACGCAGTATTTT.

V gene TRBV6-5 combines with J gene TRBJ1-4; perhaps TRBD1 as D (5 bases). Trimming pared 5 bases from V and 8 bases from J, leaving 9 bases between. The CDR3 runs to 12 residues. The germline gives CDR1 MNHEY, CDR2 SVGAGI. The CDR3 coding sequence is TGTGCCAGCAGTCAAGCAGGGGAAAAACTGTTTTTT. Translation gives CASSQAGEKLFF.

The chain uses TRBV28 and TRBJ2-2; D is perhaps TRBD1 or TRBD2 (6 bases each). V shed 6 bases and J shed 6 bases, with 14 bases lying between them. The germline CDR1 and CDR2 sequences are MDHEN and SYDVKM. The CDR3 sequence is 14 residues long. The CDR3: CASSPRGRAGELFF. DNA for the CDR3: TGTGCCAGCAGCCCTCGGGGGCGGGCCGGGGAGCTGTTTTTT.

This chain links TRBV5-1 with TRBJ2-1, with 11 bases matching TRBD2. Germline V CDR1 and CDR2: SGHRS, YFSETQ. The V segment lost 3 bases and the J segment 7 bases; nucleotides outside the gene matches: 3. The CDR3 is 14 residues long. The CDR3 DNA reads TGCGCCAGCAGCTGGACTAGCGGGTCTAATGAGCAGTTCTTC. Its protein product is CASSWTSGSNEQFF.

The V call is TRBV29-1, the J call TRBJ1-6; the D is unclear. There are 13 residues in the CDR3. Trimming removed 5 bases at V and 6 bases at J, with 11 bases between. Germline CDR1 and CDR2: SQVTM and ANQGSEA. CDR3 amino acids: CSVSEGPNSPLHF. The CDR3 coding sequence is TGCAGCGTTTCCGAAGGGCCTAATTCACCCCTCCACTTT.

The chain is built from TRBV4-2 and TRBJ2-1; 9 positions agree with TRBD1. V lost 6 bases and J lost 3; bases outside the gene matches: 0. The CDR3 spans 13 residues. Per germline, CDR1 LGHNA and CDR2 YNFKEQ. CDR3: CASRDRGYNEQFF. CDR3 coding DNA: TGTGCCAGCAGGGACAGGGGCTACAATGAGCAGTTCTTC.

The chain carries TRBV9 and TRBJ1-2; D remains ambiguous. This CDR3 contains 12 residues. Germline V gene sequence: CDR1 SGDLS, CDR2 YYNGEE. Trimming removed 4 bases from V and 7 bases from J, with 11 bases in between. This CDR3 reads CASSPNGVGYTF. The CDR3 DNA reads TGTGCCAGCAGCCCCAACGGTGTTGGCTACACCTTC.

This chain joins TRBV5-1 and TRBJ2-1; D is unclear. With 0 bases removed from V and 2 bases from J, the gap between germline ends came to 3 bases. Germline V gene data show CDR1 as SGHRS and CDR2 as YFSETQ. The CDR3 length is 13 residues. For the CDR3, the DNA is TGCGCCAGCAGCTTGGGAGCCTACAATGAGCAGTTCTTC. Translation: CASSLGAYNEQFF.

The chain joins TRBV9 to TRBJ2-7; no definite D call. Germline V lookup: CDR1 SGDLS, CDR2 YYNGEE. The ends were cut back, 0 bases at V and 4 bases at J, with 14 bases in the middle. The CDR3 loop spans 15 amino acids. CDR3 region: CASSVGATELYEQYF. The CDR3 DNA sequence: TGTGCCAGCAGCGTAGGAGCCACAGAGTTGTACGAGCAGTACTTC.

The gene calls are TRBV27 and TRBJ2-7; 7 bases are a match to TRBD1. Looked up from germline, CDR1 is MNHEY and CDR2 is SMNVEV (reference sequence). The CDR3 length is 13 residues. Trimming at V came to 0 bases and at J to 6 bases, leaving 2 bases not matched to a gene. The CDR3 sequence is CASSLSTGLEQYF. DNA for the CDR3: TGTGCCAGCAGTTTATCGACAGGGCTCGAGCAGTACTTC.

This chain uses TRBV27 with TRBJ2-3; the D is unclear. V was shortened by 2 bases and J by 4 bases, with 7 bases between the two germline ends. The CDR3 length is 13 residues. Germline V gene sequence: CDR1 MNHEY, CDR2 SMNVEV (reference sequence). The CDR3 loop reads CASSLGLPDTQYF. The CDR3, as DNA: TGTGCCAGCAGTTTAGGCCTCCCAGATACGCAGTATTTT.

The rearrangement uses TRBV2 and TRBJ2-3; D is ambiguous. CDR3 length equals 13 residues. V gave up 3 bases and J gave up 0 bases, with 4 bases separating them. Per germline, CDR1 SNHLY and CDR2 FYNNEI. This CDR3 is CASSDSSTDTQYF. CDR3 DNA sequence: TGTGCCAGCAGTGACAGCAGCACAGATACGCAGTATTTT.

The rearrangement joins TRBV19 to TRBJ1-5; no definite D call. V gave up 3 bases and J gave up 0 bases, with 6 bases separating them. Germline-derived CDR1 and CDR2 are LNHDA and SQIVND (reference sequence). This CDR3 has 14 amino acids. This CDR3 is CASSIRYSNQPQHF. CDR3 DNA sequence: TGTGCCAGTAGTATCCGCTATAGCAATCAGCCCCAGCATTTT.

The CDR3 is CASSSGTAFQETQYF. CDR3 DNA sequence: TGTGCCAGCAGTTCAGGGACAGCCTTTCAAGAGACCCAGTACTTC. The V and J genes are TRBV27 and TRBJ2-5; 7 positions agree with TRBD1. The CDR3 is made up of 15 amino acids. The J segment lost 2 bases and the V segment lost 4 bases, leaving 7 bases of the junction unmatched. Germline CDR1 and CDR2: MNHEY and SMNVEV (reference sequence).

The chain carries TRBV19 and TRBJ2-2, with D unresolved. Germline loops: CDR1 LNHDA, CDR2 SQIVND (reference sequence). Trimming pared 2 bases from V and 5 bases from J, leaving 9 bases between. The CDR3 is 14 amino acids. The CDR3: CASSIFGITGELFF. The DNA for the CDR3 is TGTGCCAGTAGTATATTTGGGATAACCGGGGAGCTGTTTTTT. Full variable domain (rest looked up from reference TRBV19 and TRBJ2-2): DGGITQSPKYLFRKEGQNVTLSCEQNLNHDAMYWYRQDPGQGLRLIYYSQIVNDFQKGDIAEGYSVSREKKESFPLTVTSAQKNPTAFYLCASSIFGITGELFFGEGSRLTVL.

CDR3 sequence (DNA): TGTGCCAGCAGCTTAGTGTGGGGAGGGAGCTCCTACAATGAGCAGTTCTTC. Translation gives CASSLVWGGSSYNEQFF. The rearrangement uses TRBV7-6 and TRBJ2-1; TRBD2 matches at 7 bases. The V segment lost 1 base and the J segment 0 bases; nucleotides outside the gene matches: 6. The germline gives CDR1 SGHVS, CDR2 FNYEAQ. This CDR3 spans 17 amino acids.

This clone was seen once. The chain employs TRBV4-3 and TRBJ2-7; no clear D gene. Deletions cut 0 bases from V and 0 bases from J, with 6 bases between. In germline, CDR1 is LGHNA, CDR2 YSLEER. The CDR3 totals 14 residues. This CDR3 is CASSQDYDSYEQYF. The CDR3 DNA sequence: TGCGCCAGCAGCCAAGATTACGACTCCTACGAGCAGTACTTC.

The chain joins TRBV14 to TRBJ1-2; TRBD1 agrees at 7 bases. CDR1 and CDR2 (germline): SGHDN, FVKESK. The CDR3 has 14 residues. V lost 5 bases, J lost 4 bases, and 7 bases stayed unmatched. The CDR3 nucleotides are TGTGCCAGCAGCTCCCGACAGGGTGTCTATGGCTACACCTTC. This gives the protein CASSSRQGVYGYTF.

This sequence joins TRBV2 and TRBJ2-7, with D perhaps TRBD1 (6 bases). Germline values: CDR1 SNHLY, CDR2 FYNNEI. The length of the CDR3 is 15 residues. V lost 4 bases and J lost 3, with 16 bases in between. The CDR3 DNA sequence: TGTGCCAGCAGTGGAGAGGGGGACAAGGTCTACGAGCAGTACTTC. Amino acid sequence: CASSGEGDKVYEQYF.

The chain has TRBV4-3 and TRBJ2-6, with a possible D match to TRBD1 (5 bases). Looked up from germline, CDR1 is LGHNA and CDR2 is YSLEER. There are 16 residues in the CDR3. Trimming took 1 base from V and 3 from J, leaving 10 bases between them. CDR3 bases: TGCGCCAGCAGCCAAGGTTTCAGGGTTGGGGCCAACGTCCTGACTTTC. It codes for CASSQGFRVGANVLTF.

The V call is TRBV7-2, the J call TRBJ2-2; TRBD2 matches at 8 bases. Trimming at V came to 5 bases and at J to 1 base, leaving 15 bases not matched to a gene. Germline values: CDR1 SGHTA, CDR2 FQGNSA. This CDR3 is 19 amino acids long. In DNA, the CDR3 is TGTGCCAGCAGCCCACTCCCGGGACTAGGAGTGTTGAACACCGGGGAGCTGTTTTTT. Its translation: CASSPLPGLGVLNTGELFF.

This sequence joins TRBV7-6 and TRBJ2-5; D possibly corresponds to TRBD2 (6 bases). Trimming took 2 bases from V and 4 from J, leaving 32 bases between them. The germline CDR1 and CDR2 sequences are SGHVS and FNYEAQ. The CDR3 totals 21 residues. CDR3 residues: CASSLTREEGTGLQRSETQYF. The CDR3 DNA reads TGTGCCAGCAGCTTAACGAGGGAGGAAGGAACGGGACTTCAGAGGTCAGAGACCCAGTACTTC.

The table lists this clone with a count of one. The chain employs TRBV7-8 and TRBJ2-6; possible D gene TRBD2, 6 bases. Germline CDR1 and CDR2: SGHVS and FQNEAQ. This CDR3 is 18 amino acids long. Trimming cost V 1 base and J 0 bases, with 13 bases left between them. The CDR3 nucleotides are TGTGCCAGCAGCTTAGGGCAGGAGGGCCGCTCTGGGGCCAACGTCCTGACTTTC. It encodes CASSLGQEGRSGANVLTF.